Included here is one T cell receptor (beta chain) sequence, with context. The antigen is unknown. This CDR3 contains 14 residues. Trimming took off 5 bases at V and 7 bases at J, with 15 bases between the two ends. The germline V gene has CDR1 SGHTA and CDR2 FQGNSA. UMIs and sample barcodes were carried by the TCR alpha and TCR beta cDNA libraries that 5'RACE produced using constant-segment primers. TCRdb passed the 5' RACE reads through MiXCR, listing each CDR3 protein once. Seen here are 130,000 to 150,000 distinct CDR3 sequences, over 15% observed once, and the top ten hold about 2.3%. This entry comes from a study of T-cell memory formation after mild COVID-19. Study conclusions and caveats: Pre-infection memory showed some responding clones, and this suggested that cross-reactive memory joined. Day 37-peaking second-wave clones had unconfirmed SARS-CoV-2 specificity.

Material: PBMCs or a T cell subset sorted from them (not recorded which). The source is an adult woman who had mild COVID-19 (a few samples of this study predate the infection). Cell type and time point are not known. J is TRBJ1-5 and V is TRBV7-2; no clear D gene. The CDR3 nucleotides are TGTGCCAGCAGCCGAGGTGCCGCGGAACAGCCCCAGCATTTT. Its protein product is CASSRGAAEQPQHF.